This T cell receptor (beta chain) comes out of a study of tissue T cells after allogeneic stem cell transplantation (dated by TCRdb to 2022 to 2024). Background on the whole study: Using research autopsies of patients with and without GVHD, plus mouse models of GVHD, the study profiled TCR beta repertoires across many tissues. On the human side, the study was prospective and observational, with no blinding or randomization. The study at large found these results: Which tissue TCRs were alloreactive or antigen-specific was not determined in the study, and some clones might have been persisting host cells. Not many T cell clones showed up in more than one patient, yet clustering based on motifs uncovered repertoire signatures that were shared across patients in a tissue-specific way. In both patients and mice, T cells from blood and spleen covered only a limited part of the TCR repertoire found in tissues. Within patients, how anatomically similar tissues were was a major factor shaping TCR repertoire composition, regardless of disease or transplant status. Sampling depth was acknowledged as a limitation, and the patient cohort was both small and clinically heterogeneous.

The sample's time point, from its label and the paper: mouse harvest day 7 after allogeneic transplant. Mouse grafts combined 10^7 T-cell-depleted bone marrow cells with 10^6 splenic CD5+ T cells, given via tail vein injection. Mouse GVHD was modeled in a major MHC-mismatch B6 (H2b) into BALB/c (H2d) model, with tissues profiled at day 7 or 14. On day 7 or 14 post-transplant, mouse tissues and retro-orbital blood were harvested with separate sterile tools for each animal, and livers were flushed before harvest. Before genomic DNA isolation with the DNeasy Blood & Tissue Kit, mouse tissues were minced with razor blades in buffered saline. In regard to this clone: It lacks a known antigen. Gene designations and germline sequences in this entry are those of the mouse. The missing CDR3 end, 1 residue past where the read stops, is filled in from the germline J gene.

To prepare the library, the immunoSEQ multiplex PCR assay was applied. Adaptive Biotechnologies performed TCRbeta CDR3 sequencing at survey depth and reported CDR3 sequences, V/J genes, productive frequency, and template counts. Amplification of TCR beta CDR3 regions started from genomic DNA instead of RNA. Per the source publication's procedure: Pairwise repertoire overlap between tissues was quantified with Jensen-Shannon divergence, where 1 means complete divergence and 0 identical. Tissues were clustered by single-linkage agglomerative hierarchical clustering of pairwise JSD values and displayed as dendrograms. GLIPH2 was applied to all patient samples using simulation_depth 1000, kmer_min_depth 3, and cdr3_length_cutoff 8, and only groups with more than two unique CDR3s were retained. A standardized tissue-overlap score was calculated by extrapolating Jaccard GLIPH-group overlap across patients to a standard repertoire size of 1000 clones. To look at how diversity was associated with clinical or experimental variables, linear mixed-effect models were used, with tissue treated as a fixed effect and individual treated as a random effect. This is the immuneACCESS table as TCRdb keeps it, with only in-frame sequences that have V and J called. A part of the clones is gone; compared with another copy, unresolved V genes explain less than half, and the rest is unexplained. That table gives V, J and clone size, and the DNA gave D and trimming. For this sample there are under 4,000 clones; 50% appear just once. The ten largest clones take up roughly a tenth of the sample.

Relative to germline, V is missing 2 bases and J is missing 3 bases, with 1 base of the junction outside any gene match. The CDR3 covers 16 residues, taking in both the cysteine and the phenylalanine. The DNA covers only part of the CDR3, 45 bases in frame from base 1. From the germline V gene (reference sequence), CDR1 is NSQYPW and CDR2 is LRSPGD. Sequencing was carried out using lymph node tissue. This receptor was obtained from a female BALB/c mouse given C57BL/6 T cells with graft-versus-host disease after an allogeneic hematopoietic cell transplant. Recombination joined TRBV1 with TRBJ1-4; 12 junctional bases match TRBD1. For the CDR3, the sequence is CTCSARDRGPNERLFF. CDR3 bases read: TGCACCTGCAGTGCACGGGACAGGGGGCCCAACGAAAGATTATTT.